The 22 T cell receptor beta chains reported below all come from one sample, sequenced in a study of beta chain features in type 1 diabetes (dated by TCRdb to the late 2010s). Receptor amplification or capture employed the immunoSEQ multiplex PCR assay. All of the isolated RNA was reverse transcribed with the High Capacity cDNA Reverse Transcription Kit, so expressed TCRB transcripts were sequenced. Sourced from immuneACCESS, this table was stored by TCRdb with only in-frame sequences that have V and J called. A share of the clones is absent; for the studies checked, an unresolved V gene accounts for under half, and the remainder has no known explanation. The sample table lists hundreds of thousands of clones, approximately 12% of them with a count of one. Of the sample, about 0.018% is held by the ten largest clones. Sequencing input: naive CD4+ T cells from blood. Explained via the paper, the cell subset or site label denotes: true naive CD4+ T cells. These receptors were obtained from a man younger than 30 in good health.

This rearrangement joins TRBV28 to TRBJ1-2; no definite D call. Trimming took 4 bases from V and 3 from J, leaving 12 bases between them. The V gene's germline CDR1 is MDHEN and CDR2 SYDVKM. The CDR3 loop spans 14 amino acids. The CDR3 coding sequence is TGTGCCAGCAGTTCGCCGGAGGGCTACTATGGCTACACCTTC. Protein product: CASSSPEGYYGYTF.

The genes are TRBV18 and TRBJ1-2; 8 positions match TRBD1. This CDR3 has 14 amino acids. Trimming removed 5 bases from V and 4 bases from J; junction bases left unmatched: 6. Per germline, CDR1 KGHSH and CDR2 LQKENI. CDR3 in DNA: TGTGCCAGCTCAGGTGGACAGGGACGCTATGGCTACACCTTC. Its translation: CASSGGQGRYGYTF.

The J gene is TRBJ2-1, the V gene TRBV5-1, with D possibly matching TRBD2 (7 bases). The CDR3 is 14 residues long. V lost 2 bases to trimming and J lost 7 bases, with 13 bases between them. Looked up from germline, CDR1 is SGHRS and CDR2 is YFSETQ. The CDR3 DNA reads TGCGCCAGCAGCTTAGGGGGGGCAGAAAATGAGCAGTTCTTC. Protein: CASSLGGAENEQFF.

V gene TRBV6-5 combines with J gene TRBJ1-2; no clear D gene. Germline V gene sequence: CDR1 MNHEY, CDR2 SVGAGI. The CDR3 runs to 13 residues. Trimming took 2 bases from V and 2 from J, leaving 6 bases between them. In nucleotides, the CDR3 is TGTGCCAGCAGTTACGGGCAGAACTATGGCTACACCTTC. Protein product: CASSYGQNYGYTF.

The chain carries TRBV7-2 and TRBJ2-1, with D possibly matching TRBD1 (6 bases). Deletions cut 2 bases from V and 4 bases from J, with 21 bases between. Germline CDR1 is SGHTA and CDR2 is FQGNSA. CDR3 length: 18 amino acids. The CDR3 DNA reads as TGTGCCAGCAGCTTATACGCCATCGGGACATTAGGGTACAATGAGCAGTTCTTC. Translating gives CASSLYAIGTLGYNEQFF.

The chain carries TRBV28 and TRBJ2-5; 8 bases are shared with TRBD2. The CDR3 covers 14 residues. V was pared by 6 bases and J by 7 bases, with 10 bases of the junction left unmatched. CDR1 and CDR2 from the germline V gene are MDHEN and SYDVKM. The CDR3 coding sequence is TGTGCCAGCAGATCCGTAGCGGGGCTGGGGACCCAGTACTTC. Encoded protein: CASRSVAGLGTQYF.

This clone was seen a few times. The chain carries TRBV4-3 and TRBJ1-6; 8 bases align to TRBD1. Germline loops: CDR1 LGHNA, CDR2 YSLEER. V lost 8 bases, J lost 8 bases, and 2 bases stayed unmatched. CDR3 length: 12 residues. CDR3 coding DNA: TGCGCCAGCGGGGACAGGTATTCACCCCTCCACTTT. Translated, it gives CASGDRYSPLHF.

This clone was counted only a few times. The rearrangement links TRBV7-9 to TRBJ2-1; 7 nucleotides agree with TRBD2. The CDR3 is 14 amino acids. V lost 5 bases to trimming and J lost 1 base; unmatched junction nucleotides: 2. In germline, CDR1 is SEHNR, CDR2 FQNEAQ (reference sequence). CDR3 DNA: TGTGCCAGCAGCCGTAGCGGGTCCTACAATGAGCAGTTCTTC. Protein product: CASSRSGSYNEQFF.

Concerning this clone itself: Sequence at one end of the junction differs from germline and may be a read error. DNA for the CDR3: TGCGCCAGCAGTCGGGACAGGGAGGTGATGGTCTTT. Its translation is CASSRDREVMVF. The chain combines TRBV4-1 with TRBJ1-1; 9 bases match TRBD1. Germline assignment: CDR1 MGHRA and CDR2 YSYEKL. CDR3 size: 12 residues.

The CDR3 sequence is CASSYSKSLSGDTQYF. The CDR3 DNA reads as TGTGCCAGCAGTTACTCCAAAAGCCTGAGCGGAGATACGCAGTATTTT. The V gene is TRBV6-5, the J gene TRBJ2-3; possibly TRBD2 for D (5 bases). CDR1 and CDR2 (germline): MNHEY, SVGAGI. The CDR3 length is 16 residues. V was clipped by 0 bases and J by 5 bases, with 15 bases between them.

This clone turned up a few times. V usage is TRBV28 and J usage is TRBJ2-7, with 8 bases lining up with TRBD1. Germline V gene lookup returns CDR1 MDHEN and CDR2 SYDVKM. The V and J ends lost 8 bases and 7 bases, in that order; junction bases with no gene match: 10. The CDR3 extends over 13 amino acids. The CDR3 region has the DNA TGTGCCAGCCGCTTGGACAGGGCCTTGGAGCAGTACTTC. Translation gives CASRLDRALEQYF.

As DNA, the CDR3 is TGTGCCAGCGAGAGGCGGGCCTCGGGTCTCTACGAGCAGTACTTC. Protein sequence: CASERRASGLYEQYF. This sequence joins TRBV5-6 and TRBJ2-7, with D tentatively TRBD2 (5 bases). There are 15 residues in the CDR3. The ends were cut back, 7 bases at V and 3 bases at J, with 20 bases in the middle. Germline V CDR1 and CDR2: SGHDT, YYEEEE.

This clone was counted a few times. The chain couples TRBV6-5 to TRBJ2-1; D is perhaps TRBD2 (5 bases). Germline V gene sequence: CDR1 MNHEY, CDR2 SVGAGI. This CDR3 has 15 amino acids. Trimming stripped 7 bases from V and 4 bases from J, with 17 bases between. CDR3 nucleotides: TGTGCCAGCACTGCATTGGTAGCGAGGTACAATGAGCAGTTCTTC. It is translated as CASTALVARYNEQFF.

This chain links TRBV28 with TRBJ2-7, with D possibly TRBD2 on 5 matching bases. There are 14 residues in the CDR3. CDR1 is MDHEN and CDR2 is SYDVKM in the germline V gene. V was shortened by 7 bases and J by 2 bases, with 15 bases between the two germline ends. Here the CDR3 DNA reads TGTGCCAGCACTGGTGGGAGAGCAGCCTACGAGCAGTACTTC. This translates into CASTGGRAAYEQYF.

J is TRBJ2-1 and V is TRBV15, with TRBD2 identical over 9 bases. The V segment lost 1 base and the J segment 7 bases; nucleotides outside the gene matches: 5. The CDR3 length is 15 residues. Germline values: CDR1 LNHNV, CDR2 YYDKDF (reference sequence). The CDR3 DNA reads as TGTGCCACCAGCAGAGCTCGAACTAGCGGGAATGAGCAGTTCTTC. Its translation: CATSRARTSGNEQFF.

This chain links TRBV7-3 with TRBJ2-3; a possible D gene is TRBD2 (7 bases). Germline CDR1 is SGHTA and CDR2 is FQGTGA. V lost 4 bases and J lost 3, with 14 bases in between. CDR3 size: 15 residues. CDR3 bases: TGTGCCAGCAGCTCGAGGCGGGGGCGGACAGATACGCAGTATTTT. Protein: CASSSRRGRTDTQYF.

The V call is TRBV7-2, the J call TRBJ2-1; 11 positions agree with TRBD2. The CDR3 runs to 17 residues. V shed 6 bases and J 8 bases; nucleotides not matched to a gene: 15. CDR1 and CDR2 (germline): SGHTA, FQGNSA. CDR3 sequence reads: CASRFQIAGGPSDEQFF. The CDR3 coding sequence is TGTGCCAGCAGGTTCCAAATAGCGGGAGGGCCGAGCGATGAGCAGTTCTTC. The full variable domain, its missing parts supplied by reference TRBV7-2 and TRBJ2-1, is GAGVSQSPSNKVTEKGKDVELRCDPISGHTALYWYRQSLGQGLEFLIYFQGNSAPDKSGLPSDRFSAERTGGSVSTLTIQRTQQEDSAVYLCASRFQIAGGPSDEQFFGPGTRLTVL.

The chain couples TRBV4-2 to TRBJ2-7; 8 bases are a match to TRBD1. This CDR3 region has 17 residues. Germline CDR1 and CDR2: LGHNA and YNFKEQ. The trim removed 1 base at V and 7 bases at J, leaving 15 bases unmatched. The CDR3 region has the DNA TGTGCCAGCAGCCAAGTACCCGGACAGGGCCTCCGGGGTGAGCAGTACTTC. Encoded protein: CASSQVPGQGLRGEQYF.

This clone was detected only a few times. V and J are TRBV10-3 and TRBJ2-3; D might be TRBD2 (6 bases). Looked up from germline, CDR1 is ENHRY and CDR2 is SYGVKD. V was shortened by 6 bases and J by 0 bases, with 19 bases between the two germline ends. The CDR3 covers 17 residues. CDR3 residues: CAIRDRDSLSSTDTQYF. In DNA form, the CDR3 reads TGTGCCATCAGGGACCGGGACTCACTTTCTAGCACAGATACGCAGTATTTT.

The chain has TRBV9 and TRBJ2-1; TRBD2 agrees at 8 bases. V trimming: 3 bases; J trimming: 1 base; junction bases outside the gene matches: 3. Germline V gene lookup returns CDR1 SGDLS and CDR2 YYNGEE. The CDR3 has 15 amino acids. CDR3 residues: CASSASGYSYNEQFF. The CDR3 DNA reads TGTGCCAGCAGCGCTAGCGGGTATTCCTACAATGAGCAGTTCTTC.

This clone has just a few counts. The CDR3 sequence: CASSRRTGGWDEQFF. In DNA form, the CDR3 reads TGTGCCAGCAGCCGAAGGACAGGGGGCTGGGATGAGCAGTTCTTC. The chain has TRBV6-5 and TRBJ2-1, with 11 bases fitting TRBD1. This CDR3 is 15 amino acids long. V trimming: 6 bases; J trimming: 8 bases; junction bases outside the gene matches: 9. The germline gives CDR1 MNHEY, CDR2 SVGAGI.

This chain uses TRBV29-1 with TRBJ1-2; 9 nucleotides align to TRBD1. The CDR3 has 12 amino acids. V was pared by 4 bases and J by 8 bases, with 5 bases of the junction left unmatched. Germline CDR1 and CDR2: SQVTM and ANQGSEA. The CDR3 DNA follows: TGCAGCGTTGGGACAGGGGTTTACGGCTACACCTTC. It codes for CSVGTGVYGYTF.